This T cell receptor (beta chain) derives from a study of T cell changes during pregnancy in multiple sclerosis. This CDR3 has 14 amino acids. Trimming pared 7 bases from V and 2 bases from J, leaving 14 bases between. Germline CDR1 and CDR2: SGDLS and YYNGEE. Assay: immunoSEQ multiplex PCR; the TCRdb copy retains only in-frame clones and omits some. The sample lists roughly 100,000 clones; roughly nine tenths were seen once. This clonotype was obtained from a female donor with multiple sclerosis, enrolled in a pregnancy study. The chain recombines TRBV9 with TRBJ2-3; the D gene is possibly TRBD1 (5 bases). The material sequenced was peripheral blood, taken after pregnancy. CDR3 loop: CASGARSYTDTQYF. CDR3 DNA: TGTGCCAGCGGGGCCAGGAGCTACACAGATACGCAGTATTTT.